This TCR beta chain was retrieved from a study of blood T cell repertoires in COVID-19. Across the whole study: PBMCs, B-cell-depleted T cells, or T cells were the source of the cDNA or gDNA that made up the material.

CDR3 size: 15 residues. Per germline, CDR1 MNHEY and CDR2 SMNVEV (reference sequence). J was trimmed by 0 bases and V by 6 bases; bases with no gene match: 7. The data were produced by immunoSEQ multiplex PCR, yet TCRdb's version contains in-frame clones alone and is incomplete. The data show 300,000 to 350,000 clones, about nine tenths seen once. The material sequenced was peripheral blood. This sequence was found in an older woman with COVID-19, enrolled during active disease. The chain employs TRBV27 and TRBJ1-1; 7 bases are a match to TRBD1. The CDR3 DNA sequence: TGTGCCAGCAGGCCAGGGGGTCTAATGAACACTGAAGCTTTCTTT. Encoded protein: CASRPGGLMNTEAFF.